This TCR beta chain was captured by sequencing in a study of T cells in Graves' hyperthyroidism and ophthalmopathy. Study results and limitations: Ophthalmopathy, which appeared later, was predicted by the model a median about 6 months before onset.

The source material, RNA transcripts, was used to amplify TCR beta CDR3 regions. A set of HTBI primers served as the primers for a first-round RT-PCR of the TCR CDR3. TCRdb passed the multiplex PCR reads through MiXCR, listing each CDR3 protein once. The sample carries more than 300,000 distinct CDR3 sequences, under 20% recorded once. This clonotype came up many times. The antigen is undetermined. Ophthalmopathy patients all had a Clinical Activity Score of at least 3, a NOSPECS grade of at least 4 and disease under 3 months old. The study based diagnoses on clinical symptoms, serum thyroxine and TRAb, thyroid ultrasound and orbital computed tomography. Fresh peripheral blood, 10 ml, yielded the PBMCs. The specimen sequenced was blood. The source of this sequence is a man aged 18 to 29 with Graves' ophthalmopathy.

CDR3 nucleotides: TGCGCCAGCAGCTTGGGGTCAGGGTGGGCCACTGAAGCTTTCTTT. The encoded protein is CASSLGSGWATEAFF. The chain links TRBV5-1 to TRBJ1-1, with D maybe TRBD1 (5 bases). The V end was cut by 0 bases, the J end by 4 bases, with 13 bases between. CDR1 is SGHRS and CDR2 is YFSETQ in the germline V gene. This CDR3 has 15 amino acids.